A single sample gave rise to the 2 T cell receptor beta chains below, sequenced in a study of T cells in Graves' hyperthyroidism and ophthalmopathy. Researchers took RNA transcripts and amplified the TCR beta CDR3 regions from them. In the first-round RT-PCR of the TCR CDR3, the HTBI primer set was used. In TCRdb, the multiplex PCR reads were re-called with MiXCR into one record per CDR3 protein. The data show some 300,000 distinct CDR3 sequences, roughly 15% seen once. The specimen was blood. These receptors all come from a woman aged 25 to 39 with Graves' hyperthyroidism that later progressed to Graves' ophthalmopathy.

V is TRBV5-1 and J is TRBJ2-2; TRBD1 aligns across 10 bases. This CDR3 is 14 amino acids long. V lost 5 bases and J lost 4; bases outside the gene matches: 2. From germline, CDR1 is SGHRS and CDR2 YFSETQ. CDR3 residues: CASRWTGGTGELFF. In nucleotides, the CDR3 is TGCGCCAGCAGGTGGACAGGGGGCACCGGGGAGCTGTTTTTT. The entire variable domain, with the rest obtained from reference TRBV5-1 and TRBJ2-2, is as follows: KAGVTQTPRYLIKTRGQQVTLSCSPISGHRSVSWYQQTPGQGLQFLFEYFSETQRNKGNFPGRFSGRQFSNSRSEMNVSTLELGDSALYLCASRWTGGTGELFFGEGSRLTVL.

A few counts support this clonotype. The chain is built from TRBV19 and TRBJ2-7; possibly TRBD1 for D (6 bases). Germline V CDR1 and CDR2: LNHDA, SQIVND (reference sequence). V lost 6 bases, J lost 6 bases, and 21 bases lay in between. The CDR3 extends over 15 amino acids. This CDR3 is CASSRDRDIFSEQYF. The CDR3 DNA reads TGTGCCAGTAGCCGAGACCGGGACATTTTCTCCGAGCAGTACTTC.